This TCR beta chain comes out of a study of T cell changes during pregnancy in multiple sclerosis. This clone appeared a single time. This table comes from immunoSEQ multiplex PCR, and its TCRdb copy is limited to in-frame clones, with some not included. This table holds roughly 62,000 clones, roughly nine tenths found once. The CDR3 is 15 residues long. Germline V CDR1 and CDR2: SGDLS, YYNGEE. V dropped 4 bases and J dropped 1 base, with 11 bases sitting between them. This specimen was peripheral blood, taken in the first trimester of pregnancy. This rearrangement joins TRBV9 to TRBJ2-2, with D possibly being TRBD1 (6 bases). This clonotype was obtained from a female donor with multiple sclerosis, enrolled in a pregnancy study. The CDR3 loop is CASSPGTLNTGELFF. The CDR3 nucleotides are TGTGCCAGCAGCCCCGGGACACTGAACACCGGGGAGCTGTTTTTT.